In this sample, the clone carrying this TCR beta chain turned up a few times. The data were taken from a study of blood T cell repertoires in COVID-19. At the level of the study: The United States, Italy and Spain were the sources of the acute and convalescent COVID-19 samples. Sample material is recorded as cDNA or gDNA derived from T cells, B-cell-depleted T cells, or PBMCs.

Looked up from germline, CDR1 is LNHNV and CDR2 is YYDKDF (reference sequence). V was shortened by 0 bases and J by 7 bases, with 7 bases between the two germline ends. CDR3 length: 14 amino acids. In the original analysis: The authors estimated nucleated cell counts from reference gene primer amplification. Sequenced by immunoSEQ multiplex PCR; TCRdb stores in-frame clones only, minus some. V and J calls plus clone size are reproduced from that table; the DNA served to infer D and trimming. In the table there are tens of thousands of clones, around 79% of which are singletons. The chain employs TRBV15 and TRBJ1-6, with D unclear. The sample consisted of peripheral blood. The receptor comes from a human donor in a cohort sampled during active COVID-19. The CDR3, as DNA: TGTGCCACCAGCAGAGATTTCGGGAATTCACCCCTCCACTTT. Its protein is CATSRDFGNSPLHF.